This T cell receptor beta chain was obtained from a study of blood T cell repertoires in COVID-19. Study as a whole: Both acute and convalescent COVID-19 samples were obtained from the United States, Italy and Spain.

V was shortened by 1 base and J by 12 bases, with 18 bases between the two germline ends. Germline lookup yields CDR1 SGHTA and CDR2 FQGNSA. This CDR3 is built from 14 residues. Per the original data handling: Amplification with reference gene primers provided the estimates of nucleated cell counts. Generated by immunoSEQ multiplex PCR, the TCRdb table keeps only in-frame clones and is missing some. V, J and clone size were drawn from that table, and D and trimming were deduced from the DNA. Here the sample spans 210,000 or so clones, approximately 85% being singletons. Sequencing used peripheral blood. This sequence originates from a woman aged 45-59 years with active or convalescent COVID-19. The chain combines TRBV7-2 with TRBJ1-1; a weak D match, TRBD1 (5 bases). The CDR3 reads CASSLESRGPKTFF. CDR3 sequence (DNA): TGTGCCAGCAGCTTAGAGTCGCGGGGCCCCAAGACTTTCTTT.